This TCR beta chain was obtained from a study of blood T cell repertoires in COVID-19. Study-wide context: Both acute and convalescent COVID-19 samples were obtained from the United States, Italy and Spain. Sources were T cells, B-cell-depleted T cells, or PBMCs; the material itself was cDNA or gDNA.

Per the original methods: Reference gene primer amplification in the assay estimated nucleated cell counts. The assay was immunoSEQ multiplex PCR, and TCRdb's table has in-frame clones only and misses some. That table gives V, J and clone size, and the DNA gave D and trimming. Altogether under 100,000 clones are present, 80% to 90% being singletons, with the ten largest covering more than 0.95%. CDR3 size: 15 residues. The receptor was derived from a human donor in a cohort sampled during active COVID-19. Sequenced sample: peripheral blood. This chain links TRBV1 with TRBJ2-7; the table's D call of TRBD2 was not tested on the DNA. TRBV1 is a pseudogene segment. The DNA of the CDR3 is TGCACCAGCAGCCAGGATAGCGGGAGGACCTACGAGCAGTACTTC. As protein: CTSSQDSGRTYEQYF.